The text below deals with one T cell receptor (beta chain). Per the original data handling: Estimation of nucleated cell counts was performed using reference gene primer amplification. The method was immunoSEQ multiplex PCR; TCRdb's version includes in-frame clones alone and lacks a portion of them. V, J and clone size reflect that table, while D and trimming were determined from the DNA. There are just over 80,000 clones in the sample; about 86% occur only once, and approximately 44% lies in the top ten. The data belong to a study of blood T cell repertoires in COVID-19. The wider study: Material from acute and convalescent COVID-19 was sourced from the United States, Italy and Spain. From T cells, B-cell-depleted T cells, or PBMCs came the material, which was cDNA or gDNA.

Input material: peripheral blood. The receptor was derived from an elderly man with acute or convalescent COVID-19.

The CDR3 bases are TGTGCCAGCAGTCGGAAGGGAGGTCAGCCCCAGCATTTT. Amino acids: CASSRKGGQPQHF. The V gene is TRBV28, the J gene TRBJ1-5, with unresolved D. Looked up from germline, CDR1 is MDHEN and CDR2 is SYDVKM. Between the trimmed V and J ends, which lost 5 bases and 6 bases, there was a span of 11 bases. The CDR3 runs to 13 residues.